This T cell receptor beta chain was captured in a study of blood T cells in healthy people across ages. This clonotype was counted a few times. Using a J-beta primer mix together with a sample-barcoded 5' primer, a second PCR was run for roughly 7 to 11 cycles. TCRdb analysed the 5' RACE reads with MiXCR anew, one entry per CDR3 protein. The repertoire holds 700,000 to 900,000 distinct CDR3 sequences, with 20% to 30% as singletons. The V gene lost 5 bases and the J gene lost 2 bases, with 21 bases spanning the gap. The CDR3 extends over 17 amino acids. Germline assignment: CDR1 SGHTA and CDR2 FQGTGA. The same data also went into a second study, on T cells of mothers and their children. Per that study: Reads obtained per mother exceeded 8.5 million TCR beta CDR3 reads, with about 3 million obtained per child.

Sequencing was carried out using blood. This chain joins TRBV7-3 and TRBJ2-5; D is perhaps TRBD1 (6 bases). This TCR came from a boy aged 10-17 years in good health. The CDR3 protein is CASSAGVGGRLQETQYF. In nucleotides, the CDR3 is TGTGCCAGCAGCGCAGGGGTTGGGGGCCGACTACAAGAGACCCAGTACTTC.